The present TCR beta chain was sequenced within a study of T-cell reconstitution after alpha-beta-depleted transplantation in children. Researchers prepared the TCRbeta library using unique molecular identifiers, the study reports. TCRdb recomputed calls from the PCR reads with MiXCR, one row per CDR3 protein. Among around 400,000 distinct CDR3 sequences listed, 11% were seen once. This clonotype was picked up a small number of times. Source: PBMCs from the stem cell graft donor, taken from the stem cell graft. This sequence originates from a human donor who donated a stem cell graft to a child with acute myeloid leukemia.

This CDR3 is CSAKDPSGLSNQPQHF. The DNA of the CDR3 is TGCAGTGCCAAAGACCCCTCGGGGCTAAGCAATCAGCCCCAGCATTTT. This chain joins TRBV20-1 and TRBJ1-5, with D possibly TRBD1 on 5 matching bases. The germline V gene has CDR1 DFQATT and CDR2 SNEGSKA (reference sequence). V lost 6 bases and J 1 base, leaving 19 bases between the germline ends. CDR3 length equals 16 residues.